The clone carrying this TCR beta chain was counted at least ten times. What it recognizes is unknown. The ends lost 6 bases at V and 1 base at J; junction bases unmatched: 6. This CDR3 is built from 15 residues. Regarding the study as a whole: In terms of TCR gene usage, tumor memory CD4+ T cells clustered together with blood and lymph node memory CD4+ cells, as well as with lymph node naive CD4+ cells.

Constant-region reverse primers amplified full-length variable regions, followed by semi-nested Nested Universal Primer A PCR. TCRdb reprocessed the 5' RACE reads with MiXCR, giving one entry per CDR3 protein. Counted here are around 50,000 distinct CDR3 sequences, roughly 28% occurring once; the ten biggest clones make up 3% to 3.5%. Specimen: tumor-infiltrating memory CD4+ T cells sorted from the breast tumor. Subset given: memory CD4+ T cells, CD4+CD45RO+CD25-. This TCR derives from a female donor with breast cancer. This chain links TRBV12-3 or TRBV12-4 with TRBJ2-3, with 8 positions matching TRBD2. In DNA, the CDR3 is TGTGCCAGCAGCCCCCCTAGCGGGCGCACAGATACGCAGTATTTT. This translates into CASSPPSGRTDTQYF.